This T cell receptor (beta chain) is drawn from a study of cytotoxic CD8 clonotypes in ibrutinib-treated CLL (dated by TCRdb to the early 2020s). With respect to the entire study: The cohort was composed of more than ten relapsed/refractory and roughly 16 treatment-naive patients; IGHV unmutated status was identified in some 17 patients. Samples at response were collected after a median of 12 months of treatment, with a range of about 6 to 36 months. Cryopreserved peripheral blood mononuclear cells were collected before treatment, at response, and at either disease progression or sustained remission. Of the approximately 87 people in the trial, approximately 28 had longitudinal samples available. Samples averaged approximately 260,000 productive templates and 90,000 to 100,000 productive rearrangements. Every sample from remission and from progressive disease was obtained while the patients were still on ibrutinib. Responses were partial in around 25 patients and complete in 2; after median approximately 69 months follow-up, around 15 stayed in remission and roughly twelve progressed. Broad study findings and their caveats: Sampling times were not matched between patients in sustained remission and patients whose disease was progressing, and lymph node repertoires were not examined. Public clonotypes were found to be uncommon and were observed to contract or remain stable during treatment; the increase in clonality was shown to reflect expansion of private clonotypes at ibrutinib response. At ibrutinib response clonality went up, during sustained remission it held steady, and at progression it dropped back toward baseline. At baseline, clonality was higher than in age-matched healthy donors and showed a strong correlation with circulating CD8+ T-cell counts.

The junction shows trimming of 3 bases on V and 4 bases on J, plus 17 bases between the germline ends. The CDR3 contains 16 residues, cysteine and phenylalanine counted. Just the 48-base CDR3 DNA is kept, in frame starting at base 1. The germline V gene specifies KGHSH as CDR1 and LQKENI as CDR2. On a MiSeq, deep resolution sequencing aimed for a depth between 1 in 1 million and 1 in 200,000 T cells, with each clonotype covered approximately 10x on average. The immunoSEQ hsTCRB Kit was used to generate the TCR beta libraries. The published analysis was carried out like this. Data were analyzed with ImmunoSEQ Data Assistant and ImmunoSEQ Analyzer, with V, D and J genes assigned per IMGT definitions. Clonality, with values ranging from 0 to 1, was calculated as one minus the normalized Shannon entropy of productive rearrangement frequencies. Only overrepresented clonotypes making up at least 0.05% of the repertoire of each patient were included in the public clonotype analysis. Thirteen repertoires from age-matched healthy donors, obtained from immuneACCESS, served as clonality controls. TCRdb took over this immuneACCESS table, retaining in-frame rearrangements with V and J assigned. Such tables are incomplete; in checked studies, under half of the missing clones stem from an unresolved V gene, and the remainder is unexplained. V, J and clone size are those of that table, while D and trimming were read from the DNA. This sample holds more than 110,000 clones; 70% to 90% were observed only once. The ten biggest clones cover less than 8.5% of the sample.

To note about this clone: The antigen this receptor binds is unknown. No base qualities exist here, and no much larger clone lies one base off it.

For TCR beta library preparation, roughly 2.1 micrograms of genomic DNA was extracted from cryopreserved PBMCs. Longitudinal blood samples from CLL patients on ibrutinib monotherapy underwent high-throughput TCR beta sequencing. The patients took part in an open-label, single-center phase 2 trial of ibrutinib monotherapy. The chain couples TRBV18 to TRBJ2-3; D gene: possibly TRBD1, on 6 matching bases. This sequence was found in a human donor with chronic lymphocytic leukemia. Sequenced here: PBMCs, sampled after 36 months of ibrutinib treatment. CDR3 sequence: CASSPRQAVGPDTQYF. The nucleotide sequence is given as TGTGCCAGCTCACCGAGACAGGCGGTAGGCCCAGATACGCAGTATTTT.